By sample fraction, the clone carrying this TCR beta chain is medium-sized. CDR3 size: 14 residues. Germline CDR1 SGHNT, CDR2 YENEEA. V lost 4 bases and J lost 4; bases outside the gene matches: 4. Treatment reported: randomized to nivolumab then ipilimumab (arm A) or the reverse (arm B). This sample is part of a study of sequential checkpoint blockade in melanoma. Study overall: TCRβ was sequenced from DNA of approximately 92 pretreatment tumors. Under 25 patients had matched tumor biopsies before treatment and at week 13 after nivolumab or ipilimumab alone.

The repertoire was sequenced with immunoSEQ multiplex PCR; TCRdb's copy has only in-frame clones and lacks some. The table includes just over 7,000 clones, more than 20% detected once. This chain joins TRBV11-3 and TRBJ2-1, with TRBD2 matching over 7 bases. The starting material was tumor tissue (inferred from file names), obtained from a patient given nivolumab and ipilimumab in sequence. This receptor was identified in a human donor with melanoma. The CDR3 sequence is CASSSRGLYNEQFF. The CDR3 DNA reads TGTGCCAGCAGCTCGAGGGGACTATACAATGAGCAGTTCTTC.